Only one count was recorded for the clone carrying this T cell receptor (beta chain). No antigen is known for it. Measured with immunoSEQ multiplex PCR; TCRdb has only the in-frame clones, and not every one. Altogether roughly 2.1 million clones are present, 85% to 95% being singletons, with the ten largest covering about 1.8%. Germline CDR1 reads MNHNS; CDR2 reads SASEGT. There are 17 residues in the CDR3. The V end was cut by 2 bases, the J end by 2 bases, with 19 bases between. Only CD45RO-negative cells positively selected for CCR7 counted as naive CD8 cells, so terminally differentiated effector memory CD45RA+ cells were excluded. The donor population consisted of healthy HIV-negative adults with no recent acute infections or vaccinations. This sample stems from a study of shared clonotypes between healthy human individuals. Points from the study as a whole: Compared with clonotypes that all four donors shared, non-shared clonotypes had lower generation probabilities.

This clonotype originated in a man aged 18 to 35 in good health. Some clones in this sample may be carry-over from other donors' samples. Material for sequencing was naive CD8+ T cells from PBMCs. The rearrangement uses TRBV6-1 and TRBJ2-7; a possible D gene is TRBD2 (6 bases). Here the CDR3 reads CASSESPWGDPTYEQYF. In DNA form, the CDR3 reads TGTGCCAGCAGTGAATCCCCCTGGGGGGATCCAACCTACGAGCAGTACTTC.